The rows below give T cell receptor beta chains drawn from one sample of a study of blood T cell repertoires in COVID-19. Sequenced by immunoSEQ multiplex PCR; TCRdb stores in-frame clones only, minus some. The sample lists fewer than 200,000 clones, roughly 79% seen once, with more than 10% in the top ten. Sequencing was performed on peripheral blood. These receptors came from an elderly woman with COVID-19, enrolled during active disease. Each CDR3 is given with its conserved first and last residue. The D gene is left open where the match is weak. Clone size is stated in some rows and not others, as once, few, many or a class when expanded.

abundance | j_gene | v_gene | d_gene | CDR3nt | CDR3aa
NA | TRBJ2-7 | TRBV28 | NA | TGTGCCAGCAGATTACGGGACACATCCTACGAGCAGTACTTC | CASRLRDTSYEQYF
NA | TRBJ1-2 | TRBV19 | TRBD1 | TGTGCCAGTAGTATGGGGACAGGACACCTTAACTATGGCTACACCTTC | CASSMGTGHLNYGYTF
NA | TRBJ1-6 | TRBV28 | TRBD1 | TGTGCCAGCAGTATTCAGGGGGCGAATGGGAATTCACCCCTCCACTTT | CASSIQGANGNSPLHF
few | TRBJ2-2 | TRBV7-7 | NA | TGTGCTAGCAGCTCTATACCCGGGGAGCTGTTTTTT | CASSSIPGELFF
NA | TRBJ2-1 | TRBV7-2 | NA | TGTGCCAGCAGGGCGGACTGGTACCCATTCAATGAGCAGTTCTTC | CASRADWYPFNEQFF
NA | TRBJ2-3 | TRBV5-6 | TRBD1 | TGTGCCAGCAGCTTGGGGACAGGGGTGGCAGATACGCAGTATTTT | CASSLGTGVADTQYF
once | TRBJ1-2 | TRBV2 | NA | TGTGCCAGCAGCCCCGGGGGGGGTGCTAACTATGGCTACACCTTC | CASSPGGGANYGYTF
many | TRBJ2-7 | TRBV6-6 | TRBD1 | TGTGCCAGCAGTTTCCCACAGGGGGCAGTCCACGAGCAGTACTTC | CASSFPQGAVHEQYF
NA | TRBJ2-3 | TRBV29-1 | TRBD1 | TGCAGCGTTGCGACAGGGGGCGCGGATACGCAGTATTTT | CSVATGGADTQYF
NA | TRBJ1-5 | TRBV10-3 | TRBD1 | TGTGCCATCAGTGAGGAACAAGGACAGGTTGGGGGAAATCAGCCCCAGCATTTT | CAISEEQGQVGGNQPQHF
NA | TRBJ2-3 | TRBV6-6 | TRBD2 | TGTGCCAGCAGTCTCTCCCGACTAGCGGGAGGGCTAAGTACAGATACGCAGTATTTT | CASSLSRLAGGLSTDTQYF